This T cell receptor beta chain was observed in a study of tumor-infiltrating lymphocytes in primary liver carcinoma. The study, taken as a whole, reports: Overlap between tumor regions exceeded overlap of tumor with adjacent tissue or blood.

A constant-region primer served to make TCR beta cDNA from roughly 500 ng total RNA. ARM-PCR, slightly modified, supplied the TCR beta libraries through three nested multiplex PCR rounds. Running 9 to 11 cycles apiece, the first two PCR rounds relied on TRBV1-TRBV30 forward primers together with a C-beta reverse primer. One entry per CDR3 protein, called by TCRdb with MiXCR from the multiplex PCR reads. The sample has approximately 79,000 distinct CDR3 sequences, 60% to 75% seen once. Comment on this clonotype: What it binds is unknown.

Co-extraction of RNA and DNA was performed on about 19-31 mg of unsorted bulk tissue. The V end lost 4 bases, the J end lost 6 bases, and 13 bases lay between the germline ends. The length of the CDR3 is 13 residues. Germline V gene data show CDR1 as SGHRS and CDR2 as YFSETQ. The specimen sequenced was liver tumor tissue from sampling region 4. Subset defined: tumor region T4, right-lateral pole. The TCR was taken from a man in his forties with primary liver carcinoma and hepatitis B virus infection. V gene TRBV5-1 combines with J gene TRBJ1-2, with D tentatively TRBD1 (5 bases). CDR3 loop: CASSRMGGDGYTF. In nucleotides, the CDR3 is TGCGCCAGCAGCCGTATGGGAGGGGATGGCTACACCTTC.